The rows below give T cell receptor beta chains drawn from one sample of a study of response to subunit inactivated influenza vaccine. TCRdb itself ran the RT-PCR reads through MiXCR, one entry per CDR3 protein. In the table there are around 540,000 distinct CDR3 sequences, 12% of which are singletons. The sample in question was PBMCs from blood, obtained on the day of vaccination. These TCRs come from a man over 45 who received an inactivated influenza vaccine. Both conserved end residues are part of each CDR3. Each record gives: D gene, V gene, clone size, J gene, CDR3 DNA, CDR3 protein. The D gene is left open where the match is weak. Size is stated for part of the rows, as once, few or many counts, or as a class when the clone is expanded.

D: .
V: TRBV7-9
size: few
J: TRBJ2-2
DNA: TGTGCCAGCAGCTTAGAAGGACATATCGGGGAGCTGTTTTTT
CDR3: CASSLEGHIGELFF

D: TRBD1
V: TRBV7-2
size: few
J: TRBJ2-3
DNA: TGTGCCAGCAGCCTACAGGGGGGCAGAGATACGCAGTATTTT
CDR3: CASSLQGGRDTQYF

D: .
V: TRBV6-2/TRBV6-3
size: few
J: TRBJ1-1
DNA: TGTGCCAGCAGTTACTTCATTTACGGGAACACTGAAGCTTTCTTT
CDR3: CASSYFIYGNTEAFF

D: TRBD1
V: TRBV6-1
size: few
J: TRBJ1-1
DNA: TGTGCCAGCGCCCAGGGGGGCTACACTGAAGCTTTCTTT
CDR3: CASAQGGYTEAFF

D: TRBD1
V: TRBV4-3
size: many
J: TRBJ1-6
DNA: TGCGCCAGCAGCCAACCGGGACAGCTGAATTCACCCCTCCACTTT
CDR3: CASSQPGQLNSPLHF

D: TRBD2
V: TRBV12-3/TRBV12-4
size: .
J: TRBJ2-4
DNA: TGTGCCAGCAGTTTGATAGCGGGGTGGGGAAAAAACATTCAGTACTTC
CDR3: CASSLIAGWGKNIQYF

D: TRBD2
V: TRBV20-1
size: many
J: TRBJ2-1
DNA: TGCAGTGCTAGGGACCCGTCTAGCGGGACTCTCAATGAGCAGTTCTTC
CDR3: CSARDPSSGTLNEQFF

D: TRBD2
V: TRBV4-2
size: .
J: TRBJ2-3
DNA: TGTGCCAGCAGCCAATTACAGCGGGGAAGCACAGATACGCAGTATTTT
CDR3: CASSQLQRGSTDTQYF

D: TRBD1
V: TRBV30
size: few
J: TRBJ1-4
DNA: TGTGCCTGGAGCGGCGACAGGGCTGGAGGCGAAAAACTGTTTTTT
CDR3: CAWSGDRAGGEKLFF

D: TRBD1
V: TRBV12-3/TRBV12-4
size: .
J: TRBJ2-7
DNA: TGTGCCAGCAGCACAAACCGACAGGGAACCTACGAGCAGTACTTC
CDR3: CASSTNRQGTYEQYF

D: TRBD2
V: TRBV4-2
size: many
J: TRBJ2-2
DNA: TGTGCCAGCAGCCCACCGGGGGGTCGAGTACTCACCGGGGAGCTGTTTTTT
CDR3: CASSPPGGRVLTGELFF

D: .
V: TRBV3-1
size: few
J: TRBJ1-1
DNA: TGTGCCAGCAGCCCGTACAACAGCGTGAACACTGAAGCTTTCTTT
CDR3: CASSPYNSVNTEAFF

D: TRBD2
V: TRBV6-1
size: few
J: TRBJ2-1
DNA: TGTGCCAGCAGTGCCGGACTAGATGGGAGAAATGAGCAGTTCTTC
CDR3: CASSAGLDGRNEQFF

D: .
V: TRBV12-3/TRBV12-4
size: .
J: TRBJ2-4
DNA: TGTGCCAGCAGTCCAGACCCAGCAGCCAAAAACATTCAGTACTTC
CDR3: CASSPDPAAKNIQYF

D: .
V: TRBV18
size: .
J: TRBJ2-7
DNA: TGTGCCAGCTCGCCGGCGTTGGACAGCTCCTACGAGCAGTACTTC
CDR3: CASSPALDSSYEQYF

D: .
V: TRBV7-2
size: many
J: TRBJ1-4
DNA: TGTGCCAGCAGCTTCGGCAGGGGAGAAAAACTGTTTTTT
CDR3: CASSFGRGEKLFF

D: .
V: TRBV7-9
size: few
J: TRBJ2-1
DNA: TGTGCCAGCAGCTTCCTTATGGGAGTTGCCTACAATGAGCAGTTCTTC
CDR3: CASSFLMGVAYNEQFF

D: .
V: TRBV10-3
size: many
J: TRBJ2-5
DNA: TGTGCCATCAGTGATTTGAGGGGCCCAGAGACCCAGTACTTC
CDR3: CAISDLRGPETQYF

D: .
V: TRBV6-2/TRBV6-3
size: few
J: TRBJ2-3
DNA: TGTGCCAGCACTCAACAGGGTGTTTTTCGTCCAGATACGCAGTATTTT
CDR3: CASTQQGVFRPDTQYF

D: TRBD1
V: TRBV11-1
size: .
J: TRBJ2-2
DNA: TGTGCCAGCCTGGACAGGGGGAACACCGGGGAGCTGTTTTTT
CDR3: CASLDRGNTGELFF

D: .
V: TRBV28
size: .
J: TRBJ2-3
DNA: TGTGCCAGCAGTTTCATGTTCCCCAGCACACATACGCAGTATTTT
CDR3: CASSFMFPSTHTQYF

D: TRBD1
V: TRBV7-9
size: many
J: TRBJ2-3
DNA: TGTGCCAGCAGCTACTTCGACAGGGGCTCAGATACGCAGTATTTT
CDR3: CASSYFDRGSDTQYF

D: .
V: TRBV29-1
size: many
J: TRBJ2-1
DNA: TGCAGCGTCGCACAGGGATCGGCCTACAATGAGCAGTTCTTC
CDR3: CSVAQGSAYNEQFF

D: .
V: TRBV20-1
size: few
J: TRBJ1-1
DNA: TGCAGGGGGGCCGGACAGTTGAACACTGAAGCTTTCTTT
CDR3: CRGAGQLNTEAFF

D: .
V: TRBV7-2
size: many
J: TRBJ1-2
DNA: TGTGCCAGCAGCCCCCGGACAGCATATGGCTACACCTTC
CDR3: CASSPRTAYGYTF

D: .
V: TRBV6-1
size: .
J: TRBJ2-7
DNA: TGTGCCAGCAGTGAAAGGCTCAGGGCTTCTTTCGAGCAGTACTTC
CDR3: CASSERLRASFEQYF

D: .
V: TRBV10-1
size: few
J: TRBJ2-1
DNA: TGCGCCAGCAGTGGGGAAGTGGGTAGCTCCTACAATGAGCAGTTCTTC
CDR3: CASSGEVGSSYNEQFF

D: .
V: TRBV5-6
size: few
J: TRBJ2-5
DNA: TGTGCCAGCAGCTTGTGGTTTGGGCAGGGCTGGGAGACCCAGTACTTC
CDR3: CASSLWFGQGWETQYF

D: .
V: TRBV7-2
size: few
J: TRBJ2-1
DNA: TGTGCCAGCAGCTTAGATGGCTCGAACTACAATGAGCAGTTCTTC
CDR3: CASSLDGSNYNEQFF

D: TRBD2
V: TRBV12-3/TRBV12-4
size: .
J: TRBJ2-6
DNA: TGTGCCAGCACCTTGGGCGGGAGCTCTGGGGCCAACGTCCTGACTTTC
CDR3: CASTLGGSSGANVLTF

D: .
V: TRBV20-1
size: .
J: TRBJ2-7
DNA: TGCAGTGCAAAGGGACGGTTGGTTGAGCAGTACTTC
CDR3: CSAKGRLVEQYF

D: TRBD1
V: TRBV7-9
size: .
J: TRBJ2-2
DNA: TGTGCCAGCAGACGAGGACAGGGGCCAACCGGGGAGCTGTTTTTT
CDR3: CASRRGQGPTGELFF

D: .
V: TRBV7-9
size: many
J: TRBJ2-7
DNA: TGTGCCAGCAGCACTGCGAGCTACGAGCAGTACTTC
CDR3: CASSTASYEQYF

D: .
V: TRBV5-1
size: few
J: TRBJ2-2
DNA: TGCGCCAGCAGCTTGTCTGGCGCCGCCCACGGAACCGGGGAGCTGTTTTTT
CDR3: CASSLSGAAHGTGELFF

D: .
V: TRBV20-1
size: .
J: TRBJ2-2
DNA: TGCAGTGCTAGTTTTAGGACCACCGGGGAGCTGTTTTTT
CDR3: CSASFRTTGELFF

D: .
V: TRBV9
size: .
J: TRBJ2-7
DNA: TGTGCCAGCAGCTCGAGCCCACTGTGGGGAGAGCAGTACTTC
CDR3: CASSSSPLWGEQYF

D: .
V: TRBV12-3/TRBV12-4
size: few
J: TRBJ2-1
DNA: TGTGCCAGCAGTAGCGACAGGCGCAATGAGCAGTTCTTC
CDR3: CASSSDRRNEQFF

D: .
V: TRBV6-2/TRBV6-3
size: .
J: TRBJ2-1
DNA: TGTGCCACCTCTGAAGTTCGCCGGAGGCAGTTCTTC
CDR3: CATSEVRRRQFF

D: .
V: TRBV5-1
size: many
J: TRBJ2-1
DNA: TGCGCCAGCAGCTTGGTTTCGGGGTACAATGAGCAGTTCTTC
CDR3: CASSLVSGYNEQFF

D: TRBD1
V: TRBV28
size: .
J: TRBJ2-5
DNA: TGTGCCAGCAGTTTTCGCTGGCAGGGGGCCCTCAAAGAGACCCAGTACTTC
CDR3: CASSFRWQGALKETQYF

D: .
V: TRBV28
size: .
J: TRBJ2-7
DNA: TGTGCCAGCAGCCCCCGGGGGATCTACGAGCAGTACTTC
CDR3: CASSPRGIYEQYF

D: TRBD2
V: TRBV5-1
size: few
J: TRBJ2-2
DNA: TGCGCCAGCAGCTCGGGACGGGAGGCCGGGGAGCTGTTTTTT
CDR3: CASSSGREAGELFF

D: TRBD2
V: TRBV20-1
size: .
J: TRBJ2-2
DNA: TGCAGTGCCCGACTAGCGGGAAAGGACACCGGGGAGCTGTTTTTT
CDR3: CSARLAGKDTGELFF

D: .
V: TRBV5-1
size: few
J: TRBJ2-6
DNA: TGCGCCAGCAGCTCCACCGGCGGGGCCAACGTCCTGACTTTC
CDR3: CASSSTGGANVLTF

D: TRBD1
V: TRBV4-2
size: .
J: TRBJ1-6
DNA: TGTGCCAGCAGCCAAGTAGGACAGGATAATTCACCCCTCCACTTT
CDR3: CASSQVGQDNSPLHF

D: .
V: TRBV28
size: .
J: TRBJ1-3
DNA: TGTGCCAGCAGACCCCTTAGCAGGGTCTCTGGAAACACCATATATTTT
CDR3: CASRPLSRVSGNTIYF

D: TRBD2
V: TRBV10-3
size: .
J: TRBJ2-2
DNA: TGTGCCACAAGAGCGGGAACCTCCACCGGGGAGCTGTTTTTT
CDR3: CATRAGTSTGELFF

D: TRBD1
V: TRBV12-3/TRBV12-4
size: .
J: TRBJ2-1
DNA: TGTGCCAGCAGTTTACAGGGGGCGCCCTACAATGAGCAGTTCTTC
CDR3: CASSLQGAPYNEQFF

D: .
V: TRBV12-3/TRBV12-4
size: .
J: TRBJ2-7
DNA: TGTGCCAGCAGCGGGATGACCGAATCCCGAGGGTACGAGCAGTACTTC
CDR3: CASSGMTESRGYEQYF

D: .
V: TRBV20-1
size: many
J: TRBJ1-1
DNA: TGCAGTGCTCGGACATTACTGAACACTGAAGCTTTCTTT
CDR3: CSARTLLNTEAFF

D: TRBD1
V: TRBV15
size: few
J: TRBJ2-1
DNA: TGTGCCACCAGCACCTCTAGACAGGGGGCTGGCTATGAGCAGTTCTTC
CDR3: CATSTSRQGAGYEQFF

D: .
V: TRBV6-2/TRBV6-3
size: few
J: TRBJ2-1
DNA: TGTGCCAGCAGCCGACTGCTAGGCTCCTACAATGAGCAGTTCTTC
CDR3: CASSRLLGSYNEQFF

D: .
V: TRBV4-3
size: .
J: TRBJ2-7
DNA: TGCGCCAGCAGCCATGGGACGAGCTCCTACGAGCAGTACTTC
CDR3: CASSHGTSSYEQYF

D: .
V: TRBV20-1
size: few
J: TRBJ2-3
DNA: TGCAGTGCTAGAGATGCCTGGTCGGATACGCAGTATTTT
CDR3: CSARDAWSDTQYF

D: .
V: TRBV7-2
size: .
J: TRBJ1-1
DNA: TGTGCCAGCAGTAAAAGAGAGGGAATCACTGAAGCTTTCTTT
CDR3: CASSKREGITEAFF

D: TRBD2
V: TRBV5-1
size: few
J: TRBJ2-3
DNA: TGCGCCAGCAGCTTCCAAGCAGGGACTAGCGGGAGTCCTGCAGATACGCAGTATTTT
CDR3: CASSFQAGTSGSPADTQYF

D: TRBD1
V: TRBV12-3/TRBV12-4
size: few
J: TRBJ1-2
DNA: TGTGCCAGCAGTTCGGGGACAGGGGGCTACACCTTC
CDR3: CASSSGTGGYTF

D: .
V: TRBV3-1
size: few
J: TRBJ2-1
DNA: TGTGCCAGCAGCCAACTCAACGGGGGCAATGAGCAGTTCTTC
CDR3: CASSQLNGGNEQFF

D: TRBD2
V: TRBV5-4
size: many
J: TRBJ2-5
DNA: TGTGCCAGTACACTAGCGGGGGGGCTAGAGACCCAGTACTTC
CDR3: CASTLAGGLETQYF